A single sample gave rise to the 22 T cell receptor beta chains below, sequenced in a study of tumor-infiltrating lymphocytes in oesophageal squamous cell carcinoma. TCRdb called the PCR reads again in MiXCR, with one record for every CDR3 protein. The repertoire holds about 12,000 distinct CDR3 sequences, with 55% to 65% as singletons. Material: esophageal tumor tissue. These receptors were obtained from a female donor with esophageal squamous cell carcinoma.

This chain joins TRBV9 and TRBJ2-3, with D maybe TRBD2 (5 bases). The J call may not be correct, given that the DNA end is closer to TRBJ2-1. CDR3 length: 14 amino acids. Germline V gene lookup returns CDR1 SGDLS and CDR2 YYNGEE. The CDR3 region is CASSAPTRNDEQFF. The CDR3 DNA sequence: TGTGCCAGCAGCGCCCCTACTAGGAACGATGAGCAGTTCTTC.

The DNA of the CDR3 is TGTGCCAGCAGTGTGGGACAGGTTTCCTACAATGAGCAGTTCTTC. The encoded protein is CASSVGQVSYNEQFF. The chain recombines TRBV6-6 with TRBJ2-1; TRBD1 agrees at 8 bases. The CDR3 has 15 amino acids. From germline, CDR1 is MNHNY and CDR2 SVGAGI (reference sequence). V lost 5 bases, J lost 1 base, and 4 bases stayed unmatched.

CDR3 protein: CASSSNQGGEQFF. CDR3 nucleotide sequence: TGTGCCAGCAGTTCAAATCAGGGGGGCGAGCAGTTCTTC. J is TRBJ2-4 and V is TRBV12-3 or TRBV12-4, with D perhaps TRBD1 (7 bases). The J call is doubtful: the DNA matches TRBJ2-1 better. The CDR3 is made up of 13 amino acids.

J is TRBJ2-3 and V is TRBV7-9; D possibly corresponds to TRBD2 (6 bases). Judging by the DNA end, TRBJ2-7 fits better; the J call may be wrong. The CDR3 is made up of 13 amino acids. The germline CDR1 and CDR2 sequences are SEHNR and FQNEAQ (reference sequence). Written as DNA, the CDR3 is TGTGCCAGCAGCTCTGTGGGACTCCAAGAGCAGTACTTC. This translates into CASSSVGLQEQYF.

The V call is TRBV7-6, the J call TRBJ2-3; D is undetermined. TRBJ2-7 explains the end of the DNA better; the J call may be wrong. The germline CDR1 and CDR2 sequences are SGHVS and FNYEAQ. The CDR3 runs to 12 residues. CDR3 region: CASSSMIGEQYF. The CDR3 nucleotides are TGTGCCAGCAGCTCCATGATCGGCGAGCAGTACTTC.

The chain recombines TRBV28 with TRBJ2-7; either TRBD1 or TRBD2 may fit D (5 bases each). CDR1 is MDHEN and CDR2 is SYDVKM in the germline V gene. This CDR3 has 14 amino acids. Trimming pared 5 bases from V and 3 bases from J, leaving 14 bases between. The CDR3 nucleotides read TGTGCCAGCAGTCTCGGGACCACTATCTACGAGCAGTACTTC. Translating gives CASSLGTTIYEQYF.

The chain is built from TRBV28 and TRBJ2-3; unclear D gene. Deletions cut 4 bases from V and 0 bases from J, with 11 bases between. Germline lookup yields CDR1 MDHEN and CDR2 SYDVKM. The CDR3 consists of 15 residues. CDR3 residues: CASSSPSRSTDTQYF. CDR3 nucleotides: TGTGCCAGCAGTTCCCCGTCGCGGAGCACAGATACGCAGTATTTT.

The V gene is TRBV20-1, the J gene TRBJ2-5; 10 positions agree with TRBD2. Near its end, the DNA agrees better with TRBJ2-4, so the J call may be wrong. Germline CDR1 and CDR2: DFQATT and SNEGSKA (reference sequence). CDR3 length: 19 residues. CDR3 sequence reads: CSARDILAGDPVAKNIQYF. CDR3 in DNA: TGCAGTGCTAGAGATATCCTAGCGGGAGACCCAGTAGCCAAAAACATTCAGTACTTC.

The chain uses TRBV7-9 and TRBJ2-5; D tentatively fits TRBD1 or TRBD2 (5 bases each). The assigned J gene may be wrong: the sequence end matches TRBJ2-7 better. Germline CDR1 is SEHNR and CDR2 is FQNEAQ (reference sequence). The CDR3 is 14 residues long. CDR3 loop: CASSFGGITYEQYF. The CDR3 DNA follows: TGTGCCAGCAGCTTTGGGGGAATAACCTACGAGCAGTACTTC.

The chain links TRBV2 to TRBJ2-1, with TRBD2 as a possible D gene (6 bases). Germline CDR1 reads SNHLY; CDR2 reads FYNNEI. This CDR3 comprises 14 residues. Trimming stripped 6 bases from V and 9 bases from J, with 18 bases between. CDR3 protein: CASRLTGDWGEQFF. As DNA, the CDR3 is TGTGCCAGCAGATTGACGGGGGACTGGGGTGAGCAGTTCTTC. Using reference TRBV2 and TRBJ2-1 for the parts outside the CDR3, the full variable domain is EPEVTQTPSHQVTQMGQEVILRCVPISNHLYFYWYRQILGQKVEFLVSFYNNEISEKSEIFDDQFSVERPDGSNFTLKIRSTKLEDSAMYFCASRLTGDWGEQFFGPGTRLTVL.

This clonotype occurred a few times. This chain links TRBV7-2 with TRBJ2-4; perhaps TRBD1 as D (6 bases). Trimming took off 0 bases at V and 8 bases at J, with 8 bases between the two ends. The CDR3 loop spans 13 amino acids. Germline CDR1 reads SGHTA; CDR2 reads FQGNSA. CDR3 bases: TGTGCCAGCAGCTTAGCTGGGACACACATTCAGTACTTC. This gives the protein CASSLAGTHIQYF.

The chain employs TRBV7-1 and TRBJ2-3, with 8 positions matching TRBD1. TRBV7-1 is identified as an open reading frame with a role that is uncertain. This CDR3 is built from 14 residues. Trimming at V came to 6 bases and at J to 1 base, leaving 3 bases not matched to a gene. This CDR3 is CASRYRGGTDTQYF. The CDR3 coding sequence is TGTGCCAGCAGGTACAGGGGGGGCACAGATACGCAGTATTTT.

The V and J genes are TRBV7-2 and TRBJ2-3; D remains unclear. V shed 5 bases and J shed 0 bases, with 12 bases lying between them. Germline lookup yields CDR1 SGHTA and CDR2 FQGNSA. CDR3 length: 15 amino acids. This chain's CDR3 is CASSAVLVSTDTQYF. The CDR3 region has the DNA TGTGCCAGCAGCGCGGTTCTGGTGAGCACAGATACGCAGTATTTT.

The CDR3 here is CASAPFPDTQYF. The DNA for the CDR3 is TGCGCCAGCGCCCCCTTTCCAGATACGCAGTATTTT. V gene TRBV10-2 combines with J gene TRBJ2-3; no clear D gene. V was cut by 8 bases and J by 4 bases, with 10 bases left in between. This CDR3 spans 12 amino acids. Germline CDR1 is WSHSY and CDR2 is SAAADI.

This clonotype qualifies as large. DNA for the CDR3: TGTGCCATCAGTGGTACTCTAGCGCCGAGCTCCTACAATGAGCAGTTCTTC. It translates to CAISGTLAPSSYNEQFF. The genes are TRBV10-3 and TRBJ2-1; D may be TRBD2 (6 bases). Deletions cut 4 bases from V and 0 bases from J, with 16 bases between. This CDR3 has 17 residues. Germline-derived CDR1 and CDR2 are ENHRY and SYGVKD.

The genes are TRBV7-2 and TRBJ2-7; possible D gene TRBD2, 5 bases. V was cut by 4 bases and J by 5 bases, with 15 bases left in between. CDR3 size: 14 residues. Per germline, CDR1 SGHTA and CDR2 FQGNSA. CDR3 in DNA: TGTGCCAGCAGCTCCGGACTTTCTGGGGACGAGCAGTACTTC. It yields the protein CASSSGLSGDEQYF.

The CDR3 bases are TGTGCCAGCAGCCAACGTTTATACGCCGGGAATGAGCAGTTCTTC. It specifies CASSQRLYAGNEQFF. The chain couples TRBV7-2 to TRBJ2-5; D call uncertain. The assigned J gene may be wrong: the sequence end matches TRBJ2-1 better. The V gene's germline CDR1 is SGHTA and CDR2 FQGNSA. This CDR3 comprises 15 residues.

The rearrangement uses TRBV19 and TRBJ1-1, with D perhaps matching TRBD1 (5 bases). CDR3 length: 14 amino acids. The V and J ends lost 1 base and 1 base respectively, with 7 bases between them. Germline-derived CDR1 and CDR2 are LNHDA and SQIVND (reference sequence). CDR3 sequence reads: CASSIGGPNTEAFF. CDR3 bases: TGTGCCAGTAGTATAGGGGGACCGAACACTGAAGCTTTCTTT.

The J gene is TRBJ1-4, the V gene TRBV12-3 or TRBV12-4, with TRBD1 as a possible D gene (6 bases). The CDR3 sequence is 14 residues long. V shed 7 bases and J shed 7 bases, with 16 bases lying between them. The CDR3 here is CASTPSAGAEKLFF. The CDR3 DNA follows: TGTGCCAGCACACCCTCTGCGGGGGCTGAAAAACTGTTTTTT.

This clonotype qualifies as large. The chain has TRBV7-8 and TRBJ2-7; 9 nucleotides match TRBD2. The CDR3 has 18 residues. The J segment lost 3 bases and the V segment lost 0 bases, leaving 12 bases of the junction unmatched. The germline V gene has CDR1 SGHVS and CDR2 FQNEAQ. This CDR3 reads CASSLARAGGRVLYEQYF. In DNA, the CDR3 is TGTGCCAGCAGCTTAGCGCGGGCTGGCGGGAGGGTCCTCTACGAGCAGTACTTC.

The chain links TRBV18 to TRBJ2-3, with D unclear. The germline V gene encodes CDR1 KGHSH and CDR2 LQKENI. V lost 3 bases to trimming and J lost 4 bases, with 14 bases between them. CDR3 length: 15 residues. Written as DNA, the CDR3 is TGTGCCAGCTCACCTGACCAGACGTTGGCAGATACGCAGTATTTT. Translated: CASSPDQTLADTQYF. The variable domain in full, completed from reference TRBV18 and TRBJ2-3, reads NAGVMQNPRHLVRRRGQEARLRCSPMKGHSHVYWYRQLPEEGLKFMVYLQKENIIDESGMPKERFSAEFPKEGPSILRIQQVVRGDSAAYFCASSPDQTLADTQYFGPGTRLTVL.

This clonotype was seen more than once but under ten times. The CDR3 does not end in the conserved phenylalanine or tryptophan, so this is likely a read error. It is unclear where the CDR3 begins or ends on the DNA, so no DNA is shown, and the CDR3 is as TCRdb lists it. CDR3 residues: CASSEPNTAYEQYFGA. The chain carries TRBV6-1 and TRBJ2-7. The CDR3 length is 16 residues, termini included. Germline V lookup: CDR1 MNHNS, CDR2 SASEGT.